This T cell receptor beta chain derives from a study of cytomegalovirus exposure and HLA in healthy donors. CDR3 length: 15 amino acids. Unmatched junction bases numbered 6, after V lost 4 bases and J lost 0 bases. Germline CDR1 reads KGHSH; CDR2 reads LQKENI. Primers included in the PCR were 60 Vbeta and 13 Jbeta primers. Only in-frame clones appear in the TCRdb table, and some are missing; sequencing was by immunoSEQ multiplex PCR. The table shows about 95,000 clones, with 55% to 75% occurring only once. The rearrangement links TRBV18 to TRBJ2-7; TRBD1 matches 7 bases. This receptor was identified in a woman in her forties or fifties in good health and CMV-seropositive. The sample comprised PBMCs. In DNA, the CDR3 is TGTGCCAGCTCACGACCGACAGGGCACTCCTACGAGCAGTACTTC. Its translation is CASSRPTGHSYEQYF.